The 23 T cell receptor beta chains reported below all come from one sample, sequenced in a study of blood T cell repertoires in COVID-19. The protocol was immunoSEQ multiplex PCR, while the TCRdb copy is restricted to in-frame clones and leaves out a portion. The sample carries 200,000 to 250,000 clones, almost 85% recorded once. Material for sequencing was PBMCs or T cells enriched from blood (not recorded which). These receptors were collected from a man aged 35-49 years who had recovered from COVID-19.

The chain combines TRBV6-5 with TRBJ1-2, with 7 nucleotides matching TRBD1. The germline V gene encodes CDR1 MNHEY and CDR2 SVGAGI. The CDR3 spans 15 residues. The junction had 8 bases not matched to a gene; V was cut back by 7 bases and J by 0 bases. The CDR3 sequence is CASTRPDRANYGYTF. The DNA for the CDR3 is TGTGCCAGCACCCGCCCAGACAGGGCTAACTATGGCTACACCTTC.

CDR3 sequence: CASSHAENSYEQYF. The CDR3 DNA reads as TGTGCCAGCAGCCATGCGGAGAACTCCTACGAGCAGTACTTC. The chain links TRBV6-5 to TRBJ2-7, with D unclear. Trimming cost V 6 bases and J 0 bases, with 12 bases left between them. Germline loops: CDR1 MNHEY, CDR2 SVGAGI. The CDR3 length is 14 residues.

The J gene is TRBJ2-3, the V gene TRBV7-2, with D possibly matching TRBD1 (6 bases). CDR3 length: 16 amino acids. The V gene's germline CDR1 is SGHTA and CDR2 FQGNSA. Trimming removed 1 base from V and 0 bases from J, with 11 bases in between. This CDR3 is CASSLEGHSSTDTQYF. CDR3 nucleotides: TGTGCCAGCAGCTTAGAGGGACACTCTAGCACAGATACGCAGTATTTT.

In this sample, this clone turned up a few times. The rearrangement links TRBV7-8 to TRBJ1-5; D gene uncertain. V was trimmed by 3 bases and J by 2 bases, leaving 11 bases between them. The CDR3 loop spans 15 amino acids. The V gene's germline CDR1 is SGHVS and CDR2 FQNEAQ. This CDR3 is CASSLEFLRNQPQHF. Written as DNA, the CDR3 is TGTGCCAGCAGCTTGGAGTTCCTCCGCAATCAGCCCCAGCATTTT.

The rearrangement links TRBV12-2 to TRBJ1-2; TRBD1, the D gene given by the table, was not confirmed from the DNA. TRBV12-2 is a known pseudogene. CDR3 length: 11 residues. CDR3 protein: CASRFPDRAFF. The CDR3 nucleotides are TGTGCAAGTCGCTTTCCCGACAGGGCATTCTTC.

This clone appeared once. The gene calls are TRBV6-5 and TRBJ1-1; 7 nucleotides align to TRBD1. There are 15 residues in the CDR3. V lost 6 bases, J lost 0 bases, and 7 bases stayed unmatched. Per the germline V gene, CDR1 is MNHEY and CDR2 is SVGAGI. In nucleotides, the CDR3 is TGTGCCAGCAGCGCGCCACAGGGGCTGAACACTGAAGCTTTCTTT. Translation gives CASSAPQGLNTEAFF.

A word on this clone: An end of the junction does not agree with germline; a read error may underlie this. The chain links TRBV7-9 to TRBJ1-4; tentative D call: TRBD1 (6 bases). Germline CDR1 is SEHNR and CDR2 is FQNEAQ (reference sequence). This CDR3 contains 18 residues. CDR3 coding DNA: TGTACCAGCAGCTGGATAACAGGGAAAGGTGCAACTAATGAAAAACTGTTTTTT. Encoded protein: CTSSWITGKGATNEKLFF.

J is TRBJ2-3 and V is TRBV24-1; a possible D gene is TRBD2 (6 bases). CDR3 length: 16 amino acids. V lost 1 base to trimming and J lost 2 bases, with 12 bases between them. CDR1 is KGHDR, CDR2 SFDVKD, per germline. The CDR3 is CATSDFSGGNTDTQYF. The CDR3 nucleotides are TGTGCCACCAGTGATTTTAGCGGAGGGAACACAGATACGCAGTATTTT.

V is TRBV5-1 and J is TRBJ2-7, with a weak D call TRBD1 (5 bases). CDR1 and CDR2 (germline): SGHRS, YFSETQ. There are 15 residues in the CDR3. V lost 0 bases, J lost 4 bases, and 14 bases lay in between. In nucleotides, the CDR3 is TGCGCCAGCAGCTTGGCGGAGTCAGGGCGGTACGAGCAGTACTTC. This encodes CASSLAESGRYEQYF.

This clone occurred once. The CDR3 DNA is TGCGCCAGCAGCCAGAAGGACAGGAACACTGAAGCTTTCTTT. Residues: CASSQKDRNTEAFF. The rearrangement joins TRBV4-1 to TRBJ1-1, with a tentative D call TRBD1 (6 bases). The CDR3 extends over 14 amino acids. With 3 bases removed from V and 1 base from J, the gap between germline ends came to 9 bases. Germline CDR1 and CDR2: MGHRA and YSYEKL.

This sequence joins TRBV6-5 and TRBJ1-2; 7 positions match TRBD1. With V trimmed by 4 bases and J by 3 bases, 8 bases remained unmatched. The germline V gene encodes CDR1 MNHEY and CDR2 SVGAGI. This CDR3 region has 15 residues. CDR3 in DNA: TGTGCCAGCAGTTCTATTACAGGGGCGGACTATGGCTACACCTTC. Translation gives CASSSITGADYGYTF.

This sequence joins TRBV5-1 and TRBJ1-2; 7 bases fit TRBD1. Per germline, CDR1 SGHRS and CDR2 YFSETQ. This CDR3 region has 14 residues. Trimming at V came to 7 bases and at J to 0 bases, leaving 6 bases not matched to a gene. CDR3 region: CASHKGTANYGYTF. The DNA for the CDR3 is TGCGCCAGCCATAAGGGGACAGCTAACTATGGCTACACCTTC. Full variable domain (rest looked up from reference TRBV5-1 and TRBJ1-2): KAGVTQTPRYLIKTRGQQVTLSCSPISGHRSVSWYQQTPGQGLQFLFEYFSETQRNKGNFPGRFSGRQFSNSRSEMNVSTLELGDSALYLCASHKGTANYGYTFGSGTRLTVV.

This rearrangement joins TRBV28 to TRBJ2-1; 9 bases match TRBD2. The CDR3 is 12 residues long. With V trimmed by 3 bases and J by 9 bases, 0 bases remained unmatched. Germline V gives CDR1 MDHEN, CDR2 SYDVKM. This CDR3 is CASSLREGEQFF. The CDR3, as DNA: TGTGCCAGCAGTTTGCGGGAGGGTGAGCAGTTCTTC.

This sequence joins TRBV24-1 and TRBJ2-1; D is ambiguous. The CDR3 length is 15 residues. V was cut by 9 bases and J by 1 base, with 15 bases left in between. Germline loops: CDR1 KGHDR, CDR2 SFDVKD. CDR3 sequence: CATSTNRASYNEQFF. The DNA of the CDR3 is TGTGCCACCTCGACCAACCGAGCGTCCTACAATGAGCAGTTCTTC.

This sequence joins TRBV5-6 and TRBJ1-4; 8 nucleotides match TRBD1. Unmatched junction bases numbered 6, after V lost 5 bases and J lost 3 bases. Germline CDR1 and CDR2: SGHDT and YYEEEE. The CDR3 is 15 amino acids. DNA for the CDR3: TGTGCCAGCAGTTCTCAGGGGGCAGCTAATGAAAAACTGTTTTTT. Its translation is CASSSQGAANEKLFF.

This clone was seen a handful of times. CDR3 sequence: CASSFDRMNTEAFF. The CDR3 DNA reads TGTGCCAGCAGCTTTGACAGGATGAACACTGAAGCTTTCTTT. The rearrangement joins TRBV5-8 to TRBJ1-1; D is possibly TRBD1 (6 bases). CDR3 length: 14 residues. In germline, CDR1 is SGHTS, CDR2 YDEGEE. With 2 bases removed from V and 0 bases from J, the gap between germline ends came to 8 bases. The whole variable domain, filled in from reference TRBV5-8 and TRBJ1-1, reads EAGVTQSPTHLIKTRGQQATLRCSPISGHTSVYWYQQALGLGLQFLLWYDEGEERNRGNFPPRFSGRQFPNYSSELNVNALELEDSALYLCASSFDRMNTEAFFGQGTRLTVV.

This clone came up a few times. The J gene is TRBJ1-3, the V gene TRBV6-5; no clear D gene. The CDR3 runs 13 residues. Germline loops: CDR1 MNHEY, CDR2 SVGAGI. Trimming removed 8 bases from V and 0 bases from J, with 8 bases in between. CDR3 loop: CASSKRSGNTIYF. CDR3 bases: TGTGCCAGCTCTAAACGCTCTGGAAACACCATATATTTT.

This clone was counted ten times or more. V gene TRBV3-1 (or the pseudogene TRBV3-2) combines with J gene TRBJ2-5, with 8 bases aligning to TRBD1. V dropped 5 bases and J dropped 11; count of bases not matched to a gene: 19. Germline V gene sequence: CDR1 LGHDT, CDR2 YNNKEL (reference sequence). This CDR3 has 16 residues. Here the CDR3 reads CASSSMTSGGRPVQYF. In DNA form, the CDR3 reads TGTGCCAGCAGCTCAATGACATCAGGGGGCCGGCCGGTTCAGTACTTC.

Ten or more counts support this clone. This chain connects TRBV7-7 to TRBJ2-5; the D gene is possibly TRBD1 (6 bases). The V end lost 1 base, the J end lost 4 bases, and 13 bases lay between the germline ends. From germline, CDR1 is SSHAT and CDR2 FNYEAQ (reference sequence). This CDR3 region has 15 residues. DNA for the CDR3: TGTGCCAGCAGCTTAGAGCAGGGGCGGACAGAGACCCAGTACTTC. Its translation is CASSLEQGRTETQYF.

The CDR3 DNA reads as TGCGCCAGCAGCACCCGGACTAGCCGTTCCGAGACCCAGTACTTC. Translation: CASSTRTSRSETQYF. J is TRBJ2-5 and V is TRBV5-1; 8 bases fit TRBD2. The CDR3 loop spans 15 amino acids. Germline CDR1 reads SGHRS; CDR2 reads YFSETQ. J was trimmed by 5 bases and V by 4 bases; bases with no gene match: 10.

This chain connects TRBV7-8 to TRBJ2-1; D ambiguous. Germline V gene data show CDR1 as SGHVS and CDR2 as FQNEAQ. The CDR3 is 11 residues long. V shed 7 bases and J shed 7 bases, with 8 bases lying between them. The CDR3 region is CASMLGNEQFF. The DNA for the CDR3 is TGTGCCAGCATGCTAGGAAATGAGCAGTTCTTC.

This clone was seen only once. The chain couples TRBV19 to TRBJ1-2, with a weak D call TRBD1 (6 bases). The CDR3 has 15 residues. CDR1 and CDR2 (germline): LNHDA, SQIVND (reference sequence). Trimming cost V 4 bases and J 1 base, with 13 bases left between them. The CDR3, as DNA: TGTGCCAGTAGTACCGGGACACGATATAACTATGGCTACACCTTC. Its protein is CASSTGTRYNYGYTF.

With respect to this clone: Other DNA sequences within the sample encode an identical CDR3. The CDR3 spells CASSLVTGGTYEQYF. The CDR3 DNA sequence: TGTGCCAGCAGCTTGGTGACGGGAGGGACCTACGAGCAGTACTTC. The chain uses TRBV5-6 and TRBJ2-7, with 8 bases matching TRBD2. Trimming cost V 0 bases and J 2 bases; bases outside gene matches: 4. The V gene's germline CDR1 is SGHDT and CDR2 YYEEEE. The CDR3 has 15 residues. Filled out from reference TRBV5-6 and TRBJ2-7, the complete variable domain reads DAGVTQSPTHLIKTRGQQVTLRCSPKSGHDTVSWYQQALGQGPQFIFQYYEEEERQRGNFPDRFSGHQFPNYSSELNVNALLLGDSALYLCASSLVTGGTYEQYFGPGTRLTVT.